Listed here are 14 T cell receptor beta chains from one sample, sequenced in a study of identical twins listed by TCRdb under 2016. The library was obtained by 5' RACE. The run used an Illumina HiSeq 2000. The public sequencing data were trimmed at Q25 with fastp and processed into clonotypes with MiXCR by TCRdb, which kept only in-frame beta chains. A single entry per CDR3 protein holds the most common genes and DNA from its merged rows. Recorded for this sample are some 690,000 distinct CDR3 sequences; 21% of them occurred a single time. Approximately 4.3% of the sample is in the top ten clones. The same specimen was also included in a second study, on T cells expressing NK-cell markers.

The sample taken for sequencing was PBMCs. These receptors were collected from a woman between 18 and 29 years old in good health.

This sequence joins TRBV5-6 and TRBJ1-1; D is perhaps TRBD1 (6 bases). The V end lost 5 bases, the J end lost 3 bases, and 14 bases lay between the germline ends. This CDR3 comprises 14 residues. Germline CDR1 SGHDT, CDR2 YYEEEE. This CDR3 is CASRKDRRDTEAFF. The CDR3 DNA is TGTGCCAGCAGAAAGGACAGAAGGGACACTGAAGCTTTCTTT. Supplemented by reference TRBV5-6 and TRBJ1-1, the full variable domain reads DAGVTQSPTHLIKTRGQQVTLRCSPKSGHDTVSWYQQALGQGPQFIFQYYEEEERQRGNFPDRFSGHQFPNYSSELNVNALLLGDSALYLCASRKDRRDTEAFFGQGTRLTVV.

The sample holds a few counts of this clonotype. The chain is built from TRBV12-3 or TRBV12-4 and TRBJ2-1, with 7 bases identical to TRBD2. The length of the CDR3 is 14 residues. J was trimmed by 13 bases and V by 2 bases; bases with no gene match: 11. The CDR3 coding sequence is TGTGCCAGCAGTTTACGCGGGAGTTCGGGCTCCCAGTTCTTC. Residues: CASSLRGSSGSQFF.

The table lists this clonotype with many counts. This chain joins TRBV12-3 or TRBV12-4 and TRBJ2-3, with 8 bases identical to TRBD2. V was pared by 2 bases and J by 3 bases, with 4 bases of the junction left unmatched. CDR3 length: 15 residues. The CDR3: CASSLRRGVTDTQYF. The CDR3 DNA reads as TGTGCCAGCAGTTTAAGGCGGGGGGTAACAGATACGCAGTATTTT.

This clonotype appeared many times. CDR3 loop: CAIRAWDSSYEQYF. The CDR3 DNA reads TGTGCCATCAGGGCTTGGGACAGCTCCTACGAGCAGTACTTC. The rearrangement joins TRBV10-3 to TRBJ2-7; TRBD1 agrees at 7 bases. V shed 6 bases and J 0 bases; nucleotides not matched to a gene: 5. The germline V gene has CDR1 ENHRY and CDR2 SYGVKD. The CDR3 is 14 residues long.

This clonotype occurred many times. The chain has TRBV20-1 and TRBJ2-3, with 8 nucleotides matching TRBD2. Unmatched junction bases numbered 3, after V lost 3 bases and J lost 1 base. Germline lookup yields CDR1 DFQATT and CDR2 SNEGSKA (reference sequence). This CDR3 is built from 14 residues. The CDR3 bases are TGCAGTGCTAGCCCCGGGGGGGGCACAGATACGCAGTATTTT. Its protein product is CSASPGGGTDTQYF.

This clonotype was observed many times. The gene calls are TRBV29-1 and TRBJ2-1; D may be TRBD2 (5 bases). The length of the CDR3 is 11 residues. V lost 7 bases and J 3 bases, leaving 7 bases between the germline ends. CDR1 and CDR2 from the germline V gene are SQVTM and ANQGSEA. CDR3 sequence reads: CSEGGYNEQFF. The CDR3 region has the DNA TGCAGCGAAGGAGGCTACAATGAGCAGTTCTTC.

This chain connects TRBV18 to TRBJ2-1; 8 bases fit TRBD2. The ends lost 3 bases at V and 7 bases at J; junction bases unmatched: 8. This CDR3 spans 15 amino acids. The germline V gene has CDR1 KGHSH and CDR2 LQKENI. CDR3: CASSPPLRGENEQFF. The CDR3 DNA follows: TGTGCCAGCTCACCCCCCCTGCGGGGGGAAAATGAGCAGTTCTTC. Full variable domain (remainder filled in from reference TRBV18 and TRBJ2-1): NAGVMQNPRHLVRRRGQEARLRCSPMKGHSHVYWYRQLPEEGLKFMVYLQKENIIDESGMPKERFSAEFPKEGPSILRIQQVVRGDSAAYFCASSPPLRGENEQFFGPGTRLTVL.

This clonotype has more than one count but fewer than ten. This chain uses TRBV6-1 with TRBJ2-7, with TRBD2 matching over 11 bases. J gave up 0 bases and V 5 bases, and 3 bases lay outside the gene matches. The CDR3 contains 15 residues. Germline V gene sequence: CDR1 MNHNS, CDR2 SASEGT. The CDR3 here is CASSKTSGNSYEQYF. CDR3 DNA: TGTGCCAGCAGTAAGACTAGCGGGAACTCCTACGAGCAGTACTTC.

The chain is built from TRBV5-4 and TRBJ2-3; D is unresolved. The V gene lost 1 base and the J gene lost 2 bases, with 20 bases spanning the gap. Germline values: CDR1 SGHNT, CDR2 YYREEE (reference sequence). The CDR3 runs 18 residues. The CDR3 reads CASSLPRMGQLDTDTQYF. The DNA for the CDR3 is TGTGCCAGCAGCTTGCCGAGGATGGGTCAGTTGGACACAGATACGCAGTATTTT.

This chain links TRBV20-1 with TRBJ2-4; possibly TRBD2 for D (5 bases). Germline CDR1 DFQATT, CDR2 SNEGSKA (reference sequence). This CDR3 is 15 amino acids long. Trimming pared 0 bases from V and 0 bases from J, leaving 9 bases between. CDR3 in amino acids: CSARESGVAKNIQYF. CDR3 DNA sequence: TGCAGTGCTAGAGAGTCCGGGGTAGCCAAAAACATTCAGTACTTC.

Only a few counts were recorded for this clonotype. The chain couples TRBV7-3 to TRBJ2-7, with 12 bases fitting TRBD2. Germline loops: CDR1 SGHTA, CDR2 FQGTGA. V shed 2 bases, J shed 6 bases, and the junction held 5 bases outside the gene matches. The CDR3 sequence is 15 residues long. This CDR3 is CASSLQGLAGREQYF. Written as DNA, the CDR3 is TGTGCCAGCAGCTTACAAGGACTAGCGGGGCGCGAGCAGTACTTC.

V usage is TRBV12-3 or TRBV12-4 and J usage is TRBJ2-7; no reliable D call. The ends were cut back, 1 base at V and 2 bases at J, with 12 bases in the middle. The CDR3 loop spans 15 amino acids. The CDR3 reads CASSLEAGLTYEQYF. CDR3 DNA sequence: TGTGCCAGCAGTTTAGAAGCCGGTCTAACCTACGAGCAGTACTTC.

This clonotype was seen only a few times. The CDR3 sequence: CSVPKASERTDTQYF. Written as DNA, the CDR3 is TGCAGCGTCCCGAAGGCCAGTGAACGGACAGATACGCAGTATTTT. The rearrangement uses TRBV29-1 and TRBJ2-3; D is unresolved. The germline V and J ends were trimmed by 6 bases and 3 bases, with 19 bases remaining between them. CDR3 length: 15 residues. Per germline, CDR1 SQVTM and CDR2 ANQGSEA.

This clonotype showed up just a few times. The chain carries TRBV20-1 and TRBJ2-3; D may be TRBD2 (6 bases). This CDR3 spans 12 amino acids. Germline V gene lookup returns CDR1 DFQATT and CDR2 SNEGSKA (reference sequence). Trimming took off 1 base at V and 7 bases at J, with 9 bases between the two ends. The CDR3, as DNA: TGCAGTGCTAGAGTTGCGGGAAATACGCAGTATTTT. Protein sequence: CSARVAGNTQYF.